This entry is about one TCR beta chain. The study ran its PCR with 60 Vbeta and 13 Jbeta primers. Sequenced by immunoSEQ multiplex PCR; TCRdb stores in-frame clones only, minus some. Among around 150,000 clones listed, roughly 77% were seen once. These data originate in a study of cytomegalovirus exposure and HLA in healthy donors. The source of this sequence is a woman younger than 30 in good health and CMV-seronegative. The material sequenced was PBMCs.

CDR3 DNA: TGTGCCAGTAGTCATAGCAATCAGCCCCAGCATTTT. This gives the protein CASSHSNQPQHF. This rearrangement joins TRBV19 to TRBJ1-5; D gene uncertain. Trimming took 5 bases from V and 0 from J, leaving 2 bases between them. Germline assignment: CDR1 LNHDA and CDR2 SQIVND (reference sequence). The CDR3 extends over 12 amino acids.